The 31 T cell receptor beta chains presented below share a single source sample, sequenced in a study of blood T cell repertoires in COVID-19. Repertoires were generated with immunoSEQ multiplex PCR, while TCRdb's copy carries only in-frame clones and drops some. The table records 80,000 to 95,000 clones, under 90% of them present only once. The sample was peripheral blood. The receptor source for this set is a woman in her 70s with acute or convalescent COVID-19.

On this clone: Other DNA sequences within the sample encode an identical CDR3. The rearrangement links TRBV19 to TRBJ1-1; no definite D call. The CDR3 sequence is 12 residues long. Trimming took off 1 base at V and 8 bases at J, with 8 bases between the two ends. Looked up from germline, CDR1 is LNHDA and CDR2 is SQIVND (reference sequence). DNA for the CDR3: TGTGCCAGTAGTATAGGGGGAGGGGAAGCTTTCTTT. Translation gives CASSIGGGEAFF.

The V call is TRBV23-1, the J call TRBJ2-7; 7 positions agree with TRBD1. TRBV23-1 is flagged as an ORF with uncertain function. The CDR3 totals 22 residues. Losses at the gene ends were 1 base for V and 2 bases for J; bases not matched to a gene: 26. DNA of the CDR3: TGCGCCAGCAGTCAATTAATCCCCAAGGGGGCGCTAATACTGCTAGACCCCTACGAGCAGTACGTC. Amino acid sequence: CASSQLIPKGALILLDPYEQYV.

The J gene is TRBJ2-2, the V gene TRBV24-1; 9 bases match TRBD1. Germline lookup yields CDR1 KGHDR and CDR2 SFDVKD. The trim removed 4 bases at V and 2 bases at J, leaving 7 bases unmatched. CDR3 length equals 17 residues. CDR3 protein: CATSDRRTGANTGELFF. Here the CDR3 DNA reads TGTGCCACCAGTGACCGCAGGACAGGGGCAAACACCGGGGAGCTGTTTTTT.

This sequence joins TRBV27 and TRBJ1-5; D gene unclear. Trimming removed 2 bases at V and 4 bases at J, with 15 bases between. The CDR3 loop spans 16 amino acids. CDR1 and CDR2 (germline): MNHEY, SMNVEV (reference sequence). CDR3: CASSLTGRTGNQPQHF. Written as DNA, the CDR3 is TGTGCCAGCAGTTTAACGGGAAGGACTGGGAATCAGCCCCAGCATTTT.

The chain links TRBV9 to TRBJ1-2, with D possibly TRBD1 on 6 matching bases. There are 15 residues in the CDR3. CDR1 SGDLS and CDR2 YYNGEE come from the germline V gene. The V end lost 0 bases, the J end lost 8 bases, and 17 bases lay between the germline ends. The DNA of the CDR3 is TGTGCCAGCAGCGTAGCCCTGACAGGCCCGGACGGCTACACCTTC. It yields the protein CASSVALTGPDGYTF.

The chain couples TRBV5-5 to TRBJ1-5; TRBD1 agrees at 7 bases. J lost 2 bases, V lost 2 bases, and 4 bases had no gene match. The CDR3 runs to 15 residues. The germline V gene encodes CDR1 SGHKS and CDR2 YYEKEE (reference sequence). This chain's CDR3 is CASSLFTGGNQPQHF. CDR3 DNA: TGTGCCAGCAGCTTATTTACAGGGGGCAATCAGCCCCAGCATTTT.

The rearrangement joins TRBV21-1 to TRBJ2-3; the D call of TRBD2 is as the table states it, not checked on the DNA. TRBV21-1 is shown as a pseudogene. This CDR3 contains 13 residues. This CDR3 is CASSKETPYTQYF. The CDR3 DNA reads TGTGCCAGCAGCAAAGAAACTCCTTATACGCAGTATTTT.

The chain combines TRBV24-1 with TRBJ1-5, with D uncertain. CDR1 is KGHDR and CDR2 is SFDVKD in the germline V gene. V lost 1 base and J lost 7, with 7 bases in between. CDR3 size: 13 residues. The CDR3 DNA reads as TGTGCCACCAGTGATTTTTCCGGGCAGCCCCAGCATTTT. Its protein product is CATSDFSGQPQHF.

The table lists this clone with a count of one. This sequence joins TRBV5-4 and TRBJ1-4; 9 bases are shared with TRBD1. The V and J ends lost 3 bases and 8 bases, in that order; junction bases with no gene match: 5. CDR1 is SGHNT, CDR2 YYREEE, per germline (reference sequence). The CDR3 has 14 residues. In DNA, the CDR3 is TGTGCCAGCAGCTACGACAGGGGGGAGGAAAAACTGTTTTTT. This gives the protein CASSYDRGEEKLFF.

This chain joins TRBV2 and TRBJ1-4; 9 positions match TRBD1. The V and J ends lost 6 bases and 8 bases, in that order; junction bases with no gene match: 10. CDR1 is SNHLY, CDR2 FYNNEI, per germline. The CDR3 runs 15 residues. CDR3 in amino acids: CASRDGQGRYEKLFF. The CDR3, as DNA: TGTGCCAGCAGGGATGGACAGGGGCGGTACGAAAAACTGTTTTTT.

This chain links TRBV19 with TRBJ2-3; 7 bases fit TRBD1. Germline assignment: CDR1 LNHDA and CDR2 SQIVND (reference sequence). The CDR3 consists of 14 residues. The trim removed 6 bases at V and 2 bases at J, leaving 5 bases unmatched. CDR3 nucleotides: TGTGCCAGTAGGGAGAGGGGGCACACAGATACGCAGTATTTT. It translates to CASRERGHTDTQYF.

The chain couples TRBV12-3 or TRBV12-4 to TRBJ2-1; D ambiguous. The CDR3 has 12 residues. Trimming took off 6 bases at V and 6 bases at J, with 9 bases between the two ends. The CDR3 DNA reads as TGTGCCAGCAGCCTAATATTCAATGAGCAGTTCTTC. It codes for CASSLIFNEQFF.

This clone appeared a few times. The V gene is TRBV28, the J gene TRBJ1-5; 7 bases agree with TRBD1. V dropped 7 bases and J dropped 7; count of bases not matched to a gene: 10. The CDR3 has 14 residues. Germline CDR1 reads MDHEN; CDR2 reads SYDVKM. The CDR3 DNA reads TGTGCCAGCAAGTCCGGGACAGCCATGCAGCCCCAGCATTTT. Its protein product is CASKSGTAMQPQHF.

The chain links TRBV7-2 to TRBJ2-5, with 10 bases aligning to TRBD2. This CDR3 spans 16 amino acids. J was trimmed by 4 bases and V by 0 bases; bases with no gene match: 5. Germline V gives CDR1 SGHTA, CDR2 FQGNSA. The CDR3 loop is CASSLARLAGAETQYF. The CDR3 DNA follows: TGTGCCAGCAGCTTAGCTCGGCTAGCGGGAGCAGAGACCCAGTACTTC.

This clone was detected a few times. This chain joins TRBV3-1 (or the pseudogene TRBV3-2) and TRBJ1-5; D remains unclear. V was clipped by 2 bases and J by 4 bases, with 3 bases between them. Germline V lookup: CDR1 LGHDT, CDR2 YNNKEL (reference sequence). CDR3 length: 12 amino acids. CDR3: CASSQQNQPQHF. CDR3 coding DNA: TGTGCCAGCAGCCAACAAAATCAGCCCCAGCATTTT.

The chain employs TRBV9 and TRBJ1-4; maybe TRBD1 (6 bases). Per the germline V gene, CDR1 is SGDLS and CDR2 is YYNGEE. CDR3 length: 16 residues. Trimming took 0 bases from V and 5 from J, leaving 14 bases between them. In nucleotides, the CDR3 is TGTGCCAGCAGCGTAGCAGCCCCAGGGGCAAATGAAAAACTGTTTTTT. Protein product: CASSVAAPGANEKLFF.

This chain uses TRBV7-8 with TRBJ1-1; 7 positions match TRBD1. This CDR3 is built from 15 residues. V shed 3 bases, J shed 4 bases, and the junction held 8 bases outside the gene matches. Germline V gives CDR1 SGHVS, CDR2 FQNEAQ. The CDR3 bases are TGTGCCAGCAGCTTGCAGGGGGTGAAGGGCACTGAAGCTTTCTTT. It codes for CASSLQGVKGTEAFF.

The chain employs TRBV27 and TRBJ1-2; TRBD1 agrees at 7 bases. Per the germline V gene, CDR1 is MNHEY and CDR2 is SMNVEV (reference sequence). V lost 2 bases to trimming and J lost 4 bases; unmatched junction nucleotides: 7. This CDR3 comprises 15 residues. The CDR3 reads CASSLTPGGLYGYTF. Written as DNA, the CDR3 is TGTGCCAGCAGTTTAACCCCAGGGGGGCTCTATGGCTACACCTTC.

The chain couples TRBV19 to TRBJ2-2, with 10 bases matching TRBD1. Germline-derived CDR1 and CDR2 are LNHDA and SQIVND (reference sequence). With 5 bases clipped from V and 7 bases from J, the junction kept 4 bases outside the gene matches. The CDR3 consists of 14 residues. Here the CDR3 reads CASSVGQGNGELFF. DNA for the CDR3: TGTGCCAGTAGTGTGGGACAGGGGAACGGGGAGCTGTTTTTT.

The V and J genes are TRBV7-9 and TRBJ1-2; 8 bases line up with TRBD1. V was pared by 5 bases and J by 7 bases, with 3 bases of the junction left unmatched. CDR3 length: 12 residues. In germline, CDR1 is SEHNR, CDR2 FQNEAQ (reference sequence). The CDR3 DNA reads as TGTGCCAGCAGCCCGGACAGGGTTGGCTACACCTTC. Protein sequence: CASSPDRVGYTF.

The V gene is TRBV7-9, the J gene TRBJ2-3; 14 bases align to TRBD2. Trimming at V came to 4 bases and at J to 1 base, leaving 7 bases not matched to a gene. This CDR3 comprises 18 residues. Germline V gene data show CDR1 as SEHNR and CDR2 as FQNEAQ (reference sequence). The CDR3 is CASSSGLAGGVGTDTQYF. The DNA for the CDR3 is TGTGCCAGCAGCTCCGGACTAGCGGGAGGAGTGGGCACAGATACGCAGTATTTT. The full variable domain, completed using reference TRBV7-9 and TRBJ2-3, is DTGVSQNPRHKITKRGQNVTFRCDPISEHNRLYWYRQTLGQGPEFLTYFQNEAQLEKSRLLSDRFSAERPKGSFSTLEIQRTEQGDSAMYLCASSSGLAGGVGTDTQYFGPGTRLTVL.

The rearrangement uses TRBV19 and TRBJ1-6; 7 bases match TRBD1. The junction had 8 bases not matched to a gene; V was cut back by 5 bases and J by 7 bases. Germline lookup yields CDR1 LNHDA and CDR2 SQIVND (reference sequence). There are 15 residues in the CDR3. The CDR3 nucleotides are TGTGCCAGTAGTCCCCATGACAGGGTGAATTCACCCCTCCACTTT. Translating gives CASSPHDRVNSPLHF.

The V gene is TRBV5-1, the J gene TRBJ2-6, with unresolved D. V shed 4 bases and J shed 4 bases, with 9 bases lying between them. Germline CDR1 reads SGHRS; CDR2 reads YFSETQ. The CDR3 totals 14 residues. CDR3 DNA: TGCGCCAGCAGCCCCAGTCCGGGGGCCAACGTCCTGACTTTC. Amino acids: CASSPSPGANVLTF.

This clone was seen just once. This chain connects TRBV29-1 to TRBJ2-1; 10 nucleotides align to TRBD1. V shed 7 bases, J shed 4 bases, and the junction held 10 bases outside the gene matches. Germline CDR1 reads SQVTM; CDR2 reads ANQGSEA. This CDR3 region has 15 residues. CDR3 protein: CSAPSGTGVYNEQFF. The CDR3 nucleotides are TGCAGCGCTCCTTCCGGGACAGGGGTATACAATGAGCAGTTCTTC.

V usage is TRBV5-1 and J usage is TRBJ1-1; a weak D match, TRBD1 (6 bases). The CDR3 has 16 residues. V shed 0 bases and J shed 0 bases, with 12 bases lying between them. Germline V gene sequence: CDR1 SGHRS, CDR2 YFSETQ. CDR3 sequence: CASSLAGRGMNTEAFF. The DNA for the CDR3 is TGCGCCAGCAGCTTGGCGGGCAGGGGCATGAACACTGAAGCTTTCTTT.

The rearrangement links TRBV11-1 to TRBJ2-5; D possibly corresponds to TRBD2 (6 bases). CDR3 size: 15 residues. Germline CDR1 and CDR2: SGHAT and FQDESV (reference sequence). V was pared by 4 bases and J by 5 bases, with 17 bases between. CDR3: CASSSLTGGLETQYF. The CDR3 DNA reads as TGTGCCAGCAGCTCCCTGACCGGGGGTCTCGAGACCCAGTACTTC. The whole variable domain, remainder taken from reference TRBV11-1 and TRBJ2-5, is EAEVAQSPRYKITEKSQAVAFWCDPISGHATLYWYRQILGQGPELLVQFQDESVVDDSQLPKDRFSAERLKGVDSTLKIQPAELGDSAMYLCASSSLTGGLETQYFGPGTRLLVL.

Only one count was recorded for this clone. V usage is TRBV11-2 and J usage is TRBJ2-5; D is possibly TRBD2 (6 bases). This CDR3 has 14 residues. The germline gives CDR1 SGHAT, CDR2 FQNNGV. V dropped 4 bases and J dropped 2 bases, with 11 bases sitting between them. CDR3 sequence reads: CASSSLGGQETQYF. The CDR3 bases are TGTGCCAGCAGCTCCCTCGGGGGACAAGAGACCCAGTACTTC.

The chain joins TRBV5-4 to TRBJ2-5; 7 nucleotides align to TRBD2. V gave up 0 bases and J gave up 2 bases; unmatched junction bases: 4. Per the germline V gene, CDR1 is SGHNT and CDR2 is YYREEE (reference sequence). This CDR3 has 15 residues. The CDR3, as DNA: TGTGCCAGCAGCTTGGAGCGGGGTGGGCAAGAGACCCAGTACTTC. Amino acids: CASSLERGGQETQYF.

This clone showed up just once. The chain employs TRBV10-1 and TRBJ2-7, with D possibly matching TRBD1 (6 bases). Per the germline V gene, CDR1 is WNHNN and CDR2 is SYGVQD (reference sequence). V lost 3 bases and J lost 3, with 18 bases in between. The CDR3 sequence is 16 residues long. This CDR3 is CASSDPRGTHLYEQYV. As DNA, the CDR3 is TGCGCCAGCAGTGATCCTAGGGGGACACATCTCTACGAGCAGTACGTC.

This chain links TRBV19 with TRBJ1-1; TRBD1 might be the D (5 bases). V lost 2 bases, J lost 4 bases, and 11 bases lay in between. Per germline, CDR1 LNHDA and CDR2 SQIVND (reference sequence). This CDR3 has 14 residues. As DNA, the CDR3 is TGTGCCAGTAGTATACAGGGTTTTGGCACTGAAGCTTTCTTT. Protein sequence: CASSIQGFGTEAFF.

This clone was counted once. The chain has TRBV27 and TRBJ2-7; 13 bases fit TRBD2. The CDR3 length is 18 residues. Per the germline V gene, CDR1 is MNHEY and CDR2 is SMNVEV (reference sequence). The V and J ends lost 2 bases and 1 base, in that order; junction bases with no gene match: 8. This chain's CDR3 is CASSLRPPGLAGSYEQYV. Here the CDR3 DNA reads TGTGCCAGCAGTTTAAGGCCCCCGGGACTAGCGGGGTCCTACGAGCAGTACGTC.